This T cell receptor beta chain was observed in a study of blood T cell repertoires in COVID-19. In the authors' workflow: The authors estimated nucleated cell counts from reference gene primer amplification. The method was immunoSEQ multiplex PCR; TCRdb's version includes in-frame clones alone and lacks a portion of them. V, J and clone size reflect that table, while D and trimming were determined from the DNA. Counted here are about 80,000 clones, approximately 79% occurring once; the ten biggest clones make up roughly 15%. This clone was seen a single time. The V end was cut by 0 bases, the J end by 8 bases, with 7 bases between. The CDR3 totals 12 residues. Germline CDR1 is GTSNPN and CDR2 is SVGIG (reference sequence).

Specimen: peripheral blood. This receptor was identified in a man between 65 and 85 years old with active or convalescent COVID-19. This chain uses TRBV30 with TRBJ1-4; D perhaps matches TRBD1 (6 bases). In nucleotides, the CDR3 is TGTGCCTGGAGTGTAAGGGGGGAAAAACTGTTTTTT. Its protein is CAWSVRGEKLFF.